The 24 T cell receptor beta chains below were found in one sample sequenced in a study of blood T cell repertoires in COVID-19. Libraries were prepared by immunoSEQ multiplex PCR; TCRdb keeps only in-frame clonotypes and omits some of them. The sample lists roughly 120,000 clones; about 85% were seen once. The sample was peripheral blood. These receptors were obtained from a man aged 60 to 75 with acute or convalescent COVID-19.

In its sample, this clone was seen once. The genes are TRBV28 and TRBJ2-7, with 8 bases lining up with TRBD1. The CDR3 sequence is 16 residues long. V lost 2 bases, J lost 5 bases, and 11 bases stayed unmatched. Germline V lookup: CDR1 MDHEN, CDR2 SYDVKM. In DNA form, the CDR3 reads TGTGCCAGCAGTTTACAGGGGGCGCATCTGTTAGACGAGCAGTACTTC. This sequence encodes CASSLQGAHLLDEQYF.

The chain joins TRBV6-2 or TRBV6-3 to TRBJ2-7, with 7 bases lining up with TRBD2. CDR1 is MNHEY, CDR2 SVGEGT, per germline. Germline trimming cut 2 bases from V and 2 bases from J; bases unmatched to any gene: 3. The length of the CDR3 is 14 residues. In DNA, the CDR3 is TGTGCCAGCAGTTACGGCGGGAGCACCTACGAGCAGTACTTC. Translating gives CASSYGGSTYEQYF.

The chain is built from TRBV29-1 and TRBJ1-2; TRBD1 matches at 9 bases. This CDR3 comprises 12 residues. The germline V gene has CDR1 SQVTM and CDR2 ANQGSEA. V lost 8 bases, J lost 8 bases, and 9 bases stayed unmatched. Here the CDR3 reads CSSRTGEEGYTF. CDR3 bases: TGCAGCTCCCGGACAGGGGAAGAGGGCTACACCTTC. The full variable domain, rest sourced from reference TRBV29-1 and TRBJ1-2, is SAVISQKPSRDICQRGTSLTIQCQVDSQVTMMFWYRQQPGQSLTLIATANQGSEATYESGFVIDKFPISRPNLTFSTLTVSNMSPEDSSIYLCSSRTGEEGYTFGSGTRLTVV.

This chain joins TRBV27 and TRBJ2-5; TRBD2 aligns across 8 bases. This CDR3 contains 13 residues. V shed 4 bases and J 5 bases; nucleotides not matched to a gene: 3. Germline-derived CDR1 and CDR2 are MNHEY and SMNVEV (reference sequence). The CDR3 bases are TGTGCCAGCAGTTACACGGGAGGGGAGACCCAGTACTTC. Protein product: CASSYTGGETQYF.

J is TRBJ1-1 and V is TRBV6-5; unclear D gene. V dropped 1 base and J dropped 0 bases, with 3 bases sitting between them. CDR3 size: 13 residues. Germline V gene lookup returns CDR1 MNHEY and CDR2 SVGAGI. The CDR3 sequence is CASSYWLNTEAFF. Here the CDR3 DNA reads TGTGCCAGCAGTTACTGGCTGAACACTGAAGCTTTCTTT.

The chain links TRBV4-3 to TRBJ2-7; 9 bases match TRBD1. The V and J ends lost 5 bases and 6 bases, in that order; junction bases with no gene match: 8. The CDR3 loop spans 14 amino acids. From germline, CDR1 is LGHNA and CDR2 YSLEER. CDR3 DNA sequence: TGCGCCAGCAGCTCCCGGGACAGGGATAGCGAGCAGTACTTC. This sequence encodes CASSSRDRDSEQYF.

The V and J genes are TRBV1 and TRBJ2-3; the DNA was not used to check the table's D call, TRBD2. TRBV1 constitutes a pseudogene. The CDR3 extends over 15 amino acids. CDR3 DNA: TGCACCAGCAGCCAAACTAGCGGAAACACAGATACGCAGTATTTT. As protein: CTSSQTSGNTDTQYF.

The table lists this clone with a count of one. This chain uses TRBV5-4 with TRBJ1-1; D unresolved. The germline CDR1 and CDR2 sequences are SGHNT and YYREEE (reference sequence). Trimming removed 1 base at V and 10 bases at J, with 11 bases between. This CDR3 has 12 amino acids. CDR3 protein: CASSLLPEPAFF. The DNA for the CDR3 is TGTGCCAGCAGCTTGTTGCCAGAACCAGCTTTCTTT.

The rearrangement uses TRBV4-1 and TRBJ2-2, with 7 positions matching TRBD2. CDR1 MGHRA and CDR2 YSYEKL come from the germline V gene. V trimming: 3 bases; J trimming: 0 bases; junction bases outside the gene matches: 4. CDR3 length: 16 amino acids. CDR3 sequence: CASSHSSGANTGELFF. For the CDR3, the DNA is TGCGCCAGCAGCCACTCCAGCGGGGCGAACACCGGGGAGCTGTTTTTT.

The V gene is TRBV5-6, the J gene TRBJ2-7; tentative D call: TRBD2 (6 bases). In germline, CDR1 is SGHDT, CDR2 YYEEEE. The CDR3 runs to 15 residues. V shed 3 bases and J shed 0 bases, with 13 bases lying between them. CDR3 bases: TGTGCCAGCAGCTCACTAGCTAGGGGCTCCTACGAGCAGTACTTC. Amino acids: CASSSLARGSYEQYF. The complete variable domain, with remaining parts taken from reference TRBV5-6 and TRBJ2-7, reads DAGVTQSPTHLIKTRGQQVTLRCSPKSGHDTVSWYQQALGQGPQFIFQYYEEEERQRGNFPDRFSGHQFPNYSSELNVNALLLGDSALYLCASSSLARGSYEQYFGPGTRLTVT.

The J gene is TRBJ1-1, the V gene TRBV7-3, with D uncertain. Looked up from germline, CDR1 is SGHTA and CDR2 is FQGTGA. V gave up 5 bases and J gave up 3 bases, with 10 bases separating them. The CDR3 is 13 amino acids. CDR3 amino acids: CASSIQQDTEAFF. CDR3 nucleotides: TGTGCCAGCAGCATACAGCAGGACACTGAAGCTTTCTTT.

This clone was observed a single time. The rearrangement links TRBV9 to TRBJ2-7; TRBD2 matches 10 bases. Germline V CDR1 and CDR2: SGDLS, YYNGEE. V shed 0 bases, J shed 0 bases, and the junction held 18 bases outside the gene matches. CDR3 size: 21 residues. CDR3: CASSVEARGTSVSGGSYEQYF. The CDR3 DNA follows: TGTGCCAGCAGCGTAGAGGCGAGGGGGACTAGCGTCAGCGGGGGCTCCTACGAGCAGTACTTC. The whole variable domain, remainder taken from reference TRBV9 and TRBJ2-7, is DSGVTQTPKHLITATGQRVTLRCSPRSGDLSVYWYQQSLDQGLQFLIQYYNGEERAKGNILERFSAQQFPDLHSELNLSSLELGDSALYFCASSVEARGTSVSGGSYEQYFGPGTRLTVT.

This clone came up a few times. The J gene is TRBJ2-5, the V gene TRBV28; 9 bases are shared with TRBD1. The length of the CDR3 is 15 residues. Germline V CDR1 and CDR2: MDHEN, SYDVKM. Trimming at V came to 6 bases and at J to 4 bases, leaving 9 bases not matched to a gene. CDR3 sequence (DNA): TGTGCCAGCAGCTCTCGTTCGGACAGGGGAGAGACCCAGTACTTC. It yields the protein CASSSRSDRGETQYF.

The chain couples TRBV9 to TRBJ2-3; 10 positions agree with TRBD2. CDR3 length equals 15 residues. Germline values: CDR1 SGDLS, CDR2 YYNGEE. The junction had 7 bases not matched to a gene; V was cut back by 3 bases and J by 6 bases. CDR3 coding DNA: TGTGCCAGCAGCGAGGGACTAGCGCCCTCGGATACGCAGTATTTT. It codes for CASSEGLAPSDTQYF.

The chain joins TRBV10-3 to TRBJ2-5; possibly TRBD2 for D (7 bases). The V gene's germline CDR1 is ENHRY and CDR2 SYGVKD. The germline V and J ends were trimmed by 0 bases and 5 bases, with 13 bases remaining between them. This CDR3 has 15 amino acids. This CDR3 is CAISESRGGAETQYF. The CDR3 DNA reads TGTGCCATCAGTGAGTCTCGAGGGGGGGCGGAGACCCAGTACTTC.

This chain connects TRBV27 to TRBJ1-6, with a weak D call TRBD1 (5 bases). The V end lost 8 bases, the J end lost 7 bases, and 15 bases lay between the germline ends. The CDR3 length is 14 residues. The germline CDR1 and CDR2 sequences are MNHEY and SMNVEV (reference sequence). CDR3 residues: CASHSSGDNSPLHF. The CDR3 coding sequence is TGTGCCAGCCATTCATCGGGGGACAATTCACCCCTCCACTTT.

The chain joins TRBV18 to TRBJ2-6, with 12 bases fitting TRBD1. Unmatched junction bases numbered 8, after V lost 6 bases and J lost 2 bases. Germline V gene lookup returns CDR1 KGHSH and CDR2 LQKENI. The CDR3 runs to 18 residues. CDR3 DNA: TGTGCCAGCTCCCCGAGGGACAGGGGGCAAACTGGGGCCAACGTCCTGACTTTC. As protein: CASSPRDRGQTGANVLTF.

The chain joins TRBV19 to TRBJ1-2; 10 nucleotides align to TRBD1. Germline trimming cut 5 bases from V and 8 bases from J; bases unmatched to any gene: 17. Germline V gives CDR1 LNHDA, CDR2 SQIVND (reference sequence). The CDR3 has 17 amino acids. CDR3 sequence (DNA): TGTGCCAGTAGTTCCCGGGACAGGGGTGACGCAGAGGGCGGCTACACCTTC. It codes for CASSSRDRGDAEGGYTF.

The chain recombines TRBV20-1 with TRBJ2-7; 13 bases are shared with TRBD2. The CDR3 consists of 18 residues. The ends lost 3 bases at V and 2 bases at J; junction bases unmatched: 13. Germline CDR1 and CDR2: DFQATT and SNEGSKA (reference sequence). The DNA of the CDR3 is TGCAGTGCTAGTCCACAGGGACTAGCGGGAAGGTCCCCCTACGAGCAGTACTTC. Encoded protein: CSASPQGLAGRSPYEQYF.

The sample holds one count of this clone. This chain connects TRBV19 to TRBJ1-3; D gene uncertain. This CDR3 contains 13 residues. Trimming removed 9 bases at V and 0 bases at J, with 9 bases between. Looked up from germline, CDR1 is LNHDA and CDR2 is SQIVND (reference sequence). The CDR3 coding sequence is TGTGCCAGCAGTTCCAACTCTGGAAACACCATATATTTT. It is translated as CASSSNSGNTIYF.

The V gene is TRBV7-2, the J gene TRBJ2-1; D is undetermined. Per germline, CDR1 SGHTA and CDR2 FQGNSA. The V end was cut by 1 base, the J end by 9 bases, with 10 bases between. CDR3 length equals 13 residues. CDR3: CASSLGSLGEQFF. The CDR3 region has the DNA TGTGCCAGCAGCTTAGGTAGTCTTGGTGAGCAGTTCTTC.

V usage is TRBV6-5 and J usage is TRBJ1-6; D gene uncertain. V was shortened by 6 bases and J by 9 bases, with 18 bases between the two germline ends. This CDR3 region has 15 residues. Germline V gene sequence: CDR1 MNHEY, CDR2 SVGAGI. The CDR3 DNA reads TGTGCCAGCAGGAGTGGGCTCACAGATCCTTCACCCCTCCACTTT. It is translated as CASRSGLTDPSPLHF.

The CDR3 spells CASNEGGQGNSPLHF. CDR3 sequence (DNA): TGTGCCAGCAATGAGGGGGGACAGGGTAATTCACCCCTCCACTTT. J is TRBJ1-6 and V is TRBV5-6; 9 bases map to TRBD1. J gave up 6 bases and V 6 bases, and 7 bases lay outside the gene matches. Germline CDR1 is SGHDT and CDR2 is YYEEEE. CDR3 length: 15 amino acids.

This rearrangement joins TRBV7-3 to TRBJ2-7; the match to TRBD2 covers 8 bases. V shed 4 bases, J shed 2 bases, and the junction held 7 bases outside the gene matches. From germline, CDR1 is SGHTA and CDR2 FQGTGA. This CDR3 has 15 amino acids. The CDR3 region is CASSSNGGGPYEQYF. As DNA, the CDR3 is TGTGCCAGCAGCTCAAACGGGGGGGGCCCCTACGAGCAGTACTTC.